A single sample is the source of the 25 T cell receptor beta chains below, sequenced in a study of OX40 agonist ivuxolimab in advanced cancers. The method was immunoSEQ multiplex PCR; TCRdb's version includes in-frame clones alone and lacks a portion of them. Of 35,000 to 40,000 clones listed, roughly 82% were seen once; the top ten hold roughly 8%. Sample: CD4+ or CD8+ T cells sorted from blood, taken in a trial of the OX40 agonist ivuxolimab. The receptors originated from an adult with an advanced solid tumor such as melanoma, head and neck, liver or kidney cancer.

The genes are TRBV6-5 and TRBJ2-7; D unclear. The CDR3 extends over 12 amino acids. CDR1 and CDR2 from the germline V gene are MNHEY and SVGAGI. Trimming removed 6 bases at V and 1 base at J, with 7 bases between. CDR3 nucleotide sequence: TGTGCCAGCAGCTCTATATCCTACGAGCAGTACTTC. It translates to CASSSISYEQYF.

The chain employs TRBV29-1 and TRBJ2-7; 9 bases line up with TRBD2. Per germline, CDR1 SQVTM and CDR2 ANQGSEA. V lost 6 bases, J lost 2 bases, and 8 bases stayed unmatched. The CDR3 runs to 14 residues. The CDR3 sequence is CSVDASGDTYEQYF. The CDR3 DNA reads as TGCAGCGTGGACGCTAGCGGGGATACCTACGAGCAGTACTTC.

DNA of the CDR3: TGTGCCAGCAGCGCCCAGCGGGATCGCACAGATACGCAGTATTTT. Its translation is CASSAQRDRTDTQYF. The V gene is TRBV9, the J gene TRBJ2-3, with TRBD2 identical over 7 bases. Trimming at V came to 3 bases and at J to 1 base, leaving 5 bases not matched to a gene. Per the germline V gene, CDR1 is SGDLS and CDR2 is YYNGEE. The CDR3 loop spans 15 amino acids.

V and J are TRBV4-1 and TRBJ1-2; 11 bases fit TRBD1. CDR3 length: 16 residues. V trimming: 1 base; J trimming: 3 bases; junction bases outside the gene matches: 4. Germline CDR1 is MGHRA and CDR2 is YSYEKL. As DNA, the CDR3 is TGCGCCAGCAGCCAAGCGGGGGGACAGGGGGACTATGGCTACACCTTC. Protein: CASSQAGGQGDYGYTF.

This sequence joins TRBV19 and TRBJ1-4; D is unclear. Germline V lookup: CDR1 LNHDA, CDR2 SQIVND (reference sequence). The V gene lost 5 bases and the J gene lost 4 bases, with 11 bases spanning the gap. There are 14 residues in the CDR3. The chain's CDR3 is CASSSGLFNEKLFF. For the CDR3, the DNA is TGTGCCAGTAGTTCGGGCCTATTTAATGAAAAACTGTTTTTT.

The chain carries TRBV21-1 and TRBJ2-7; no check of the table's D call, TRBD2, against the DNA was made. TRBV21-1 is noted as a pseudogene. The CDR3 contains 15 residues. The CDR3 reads CASSLRLHVLDEQYF. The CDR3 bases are TGTGCCAGCAGCTTGAGGCTACACGTGTTAGACGAGCAGTACTTC.

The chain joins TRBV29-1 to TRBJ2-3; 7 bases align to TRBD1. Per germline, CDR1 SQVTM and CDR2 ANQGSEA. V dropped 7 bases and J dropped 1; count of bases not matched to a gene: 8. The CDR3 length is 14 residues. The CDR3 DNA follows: TGCAGCGCCGACAGGGATGTTGGCACAGATACGCAGTATTTT. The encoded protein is CSADRDVGTDTQYF.

DNA of the CDR3: TGTGCCAGCAGCGGCGGGGGCGGGAGCCCCTTCGAGAACGAGCAGTACTTC. Residues: CASSGGGGSPFENEQYF. This chain joins TRBV9 and TRBJ2-7, with a possible D match to TRBD2 (7 bases). V was pared by 3 bases and J by 5 bases, with 24 bases between. Germline lookup yields CDR1 SGDLS and CDR2 YYNGEE. The CDR3 is made up of 17 amino acids. Drawing the rest from reference TRBV9 and TRBJ2-7, the complete variable domain is DSGVTQTPKHLITATGQRVTLRCSPRSGDLSVYWYQQSLDQGLQFLIQYYNGEERAKGNILERFSAQQFPDLHSELNLSSLELGDSALYFCASSGGGGSPFENEQYFGPGTRLTVT.

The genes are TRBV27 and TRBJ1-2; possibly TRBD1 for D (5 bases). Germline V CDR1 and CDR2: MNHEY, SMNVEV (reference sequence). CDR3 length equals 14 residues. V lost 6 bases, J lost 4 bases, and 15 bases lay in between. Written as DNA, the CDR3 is TGTGCCAGCAGACGAATCGACGGGACCTATGGCTACACCTTC. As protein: CASRRIDGTYGYTF.

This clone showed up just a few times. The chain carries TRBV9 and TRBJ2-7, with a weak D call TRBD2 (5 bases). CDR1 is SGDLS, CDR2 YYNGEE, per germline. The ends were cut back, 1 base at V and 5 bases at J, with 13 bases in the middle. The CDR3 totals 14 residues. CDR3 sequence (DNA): TGTGCCAGCAGCGTAAGGTGGGAGTCCCACGAGCAGTACTTC. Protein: CASSVRWESHEQYF.

The CDR3 is CASSQGGGSNQPQHF. In DNA, the CDR3 is TGTGCCAGCAGCCAAGGGGGAGGGAGCAATCAGCCCCAGCATTTT. V is TRBV4-2 and J is TRBJ1-5, with unresolved D. Per germline, CDR1 LGHNA and CDR2 YNFKEQ. Trimming stripped 1 base from V and 1 base from J, with 8 bases between. The CDR3 length is 15 residues.

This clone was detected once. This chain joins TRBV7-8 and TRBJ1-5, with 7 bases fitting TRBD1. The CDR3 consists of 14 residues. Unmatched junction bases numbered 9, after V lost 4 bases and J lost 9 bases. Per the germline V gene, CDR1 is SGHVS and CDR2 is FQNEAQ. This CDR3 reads CASSYDRAKGPQHF. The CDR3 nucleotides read TGTGCCAGCAGCTACGACAGGGCAAAGGGGCCCCAGCATTTT.

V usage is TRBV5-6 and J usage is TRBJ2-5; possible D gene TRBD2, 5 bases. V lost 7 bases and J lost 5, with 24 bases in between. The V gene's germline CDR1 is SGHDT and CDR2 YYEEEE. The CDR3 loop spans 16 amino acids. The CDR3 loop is CASSRPERKGGETQYF. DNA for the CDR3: TGTGCCAGCTCTCGCCCGGAGCGGAAGGGTGGGGAGACCCAGTACTTC. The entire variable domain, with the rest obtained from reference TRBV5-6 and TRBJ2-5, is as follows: DAGVTQSPTHLIKTRGQQVTLRCSPKSGHDTVSWYQQALGQGPQFIFQYYEEEERQRGNFPDRFSGHQFPNYSSELNVNALLLGDSALYLCASSRPERKGGETQYFGPGTRLLVL.

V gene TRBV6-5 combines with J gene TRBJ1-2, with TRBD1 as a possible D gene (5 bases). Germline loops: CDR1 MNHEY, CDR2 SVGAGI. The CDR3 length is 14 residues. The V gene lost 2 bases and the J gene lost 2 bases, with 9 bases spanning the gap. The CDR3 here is CASSYRAGNYGYTF. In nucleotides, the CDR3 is TGTGCCAGCAGTTACCGGGCAGGGAACTATGGCTACACCTTC.

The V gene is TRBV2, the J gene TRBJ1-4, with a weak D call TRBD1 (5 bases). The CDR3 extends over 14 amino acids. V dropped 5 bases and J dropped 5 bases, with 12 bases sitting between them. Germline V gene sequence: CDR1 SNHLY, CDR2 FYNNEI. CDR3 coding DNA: TGTGCCAGCAGTTATGAGACAGAGAATGAAAAACTGTTTTTT. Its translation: CASSYETENEKLFF.

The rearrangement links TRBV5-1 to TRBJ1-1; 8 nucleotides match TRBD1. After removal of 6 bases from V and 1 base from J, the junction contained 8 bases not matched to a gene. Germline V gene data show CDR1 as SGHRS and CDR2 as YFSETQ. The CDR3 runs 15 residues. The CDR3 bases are TGCGCCAGCATGACAGGGGTCGACTCGAACACTGAAGCTTTCTTT. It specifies CASMTGVDSNTEAFF.

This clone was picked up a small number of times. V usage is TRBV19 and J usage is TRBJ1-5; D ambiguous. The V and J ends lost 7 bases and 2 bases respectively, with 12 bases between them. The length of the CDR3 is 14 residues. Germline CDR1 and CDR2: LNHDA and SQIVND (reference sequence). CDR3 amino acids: CASNPGMGNQPQHF. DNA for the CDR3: TGTGCCAGTAACCCGGGTATGGGCAATCAGCCCCAGCATTTT.

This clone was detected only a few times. This CDR3 is CAIKGEQGNTEQYF. For the CDR3, the DNA is TGTGCCATCAAGGGTGAACAGGGAAATACCGAGCAGTACTTC. The chain carries TRBV10-3 and TRBJ2-7; D possibly corresponds to TRBD1 (6 bases). The CDR3 is made up of 14 amino acids. Germline V gene sequence: CDR1 ENHRY, CDR2 SYGVKD. Trimming removed 7 bases at V and 6 bases at J, with 19 bases between.

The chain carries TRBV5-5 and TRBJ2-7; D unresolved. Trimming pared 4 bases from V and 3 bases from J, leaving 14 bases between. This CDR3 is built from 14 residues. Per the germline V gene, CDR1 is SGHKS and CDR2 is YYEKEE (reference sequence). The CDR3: CASSQDTDLYEQYF. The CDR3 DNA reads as TGTGCCAGCAGCCAAGACACCGACCTCTACGAGCAGTACTTC.

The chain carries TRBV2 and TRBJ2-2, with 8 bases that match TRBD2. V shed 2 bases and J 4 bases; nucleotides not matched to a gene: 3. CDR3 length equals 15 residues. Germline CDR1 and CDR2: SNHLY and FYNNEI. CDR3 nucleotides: TGTGCCAGCAGTGAACTAGCGGGCCTCACCGGGGAGCTGTTTTTT. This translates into CASSELAGLTGELFF.

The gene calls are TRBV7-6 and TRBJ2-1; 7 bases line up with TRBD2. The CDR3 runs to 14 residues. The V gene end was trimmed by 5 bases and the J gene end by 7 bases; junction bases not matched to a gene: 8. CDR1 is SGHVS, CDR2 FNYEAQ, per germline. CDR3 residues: CASSASGGWNEQFF. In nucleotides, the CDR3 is TGTGCCAGCAGCGCGTCGGGAGGTTGGAATGAGCAGTTCTTC.

The CDR3 DNA sequence: TGTGCCAGCCAAGGGGTTAATAGTCTCGCAGATACGCAGTATTTT. Translation gives CASQGVNSLADTQYF. V usage is TRBV5-5 and J usage is TRBJ2-3; maybe TRBD1 (5 bases). The CDR3 has 15 residues. Trimming took off 7 bases at V and 4 bases at J, with 19 bases between the two ends. Germline CDR1 and CDR2: SGHKS and YYEKEE (reference sequence).

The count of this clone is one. This CDR3 is CASSRGDNSYEQYF. Written as DNA, the CDR3 is TGTGCCAGCAGCCGAGGGGACAACTCCTACGAGCAGTACTTC. This chain joins TRBV13 and TRBJ2-7, with a tentative D call TRBD1 (6 bases). The CDR3 is 14 residues long. Germline assignment: CDR1 PRHDT and CDR2 FYEKMQ (reference sequence). With 5 bases removed from V and 0 bases from J, the gap between germline ends came to 11 bases.

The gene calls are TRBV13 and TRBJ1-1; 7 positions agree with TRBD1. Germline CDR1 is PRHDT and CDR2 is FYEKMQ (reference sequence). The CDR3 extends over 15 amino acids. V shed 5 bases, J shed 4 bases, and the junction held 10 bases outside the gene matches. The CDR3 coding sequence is TGTGCCAGCAGCCAACAGACAGGGTGGGGCACTGAAGCTTTCTTT. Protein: CASSQQTGWGTEAFF.

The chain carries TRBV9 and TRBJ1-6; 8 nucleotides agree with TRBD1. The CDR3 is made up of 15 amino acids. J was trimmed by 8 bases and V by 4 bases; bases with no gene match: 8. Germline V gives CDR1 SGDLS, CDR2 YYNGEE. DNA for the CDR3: TGTGCCAGCAGCTCGGCCGGGACAGGTGATTCACCCCTCCACTTT. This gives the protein CASSSAGTGDSPLHF.